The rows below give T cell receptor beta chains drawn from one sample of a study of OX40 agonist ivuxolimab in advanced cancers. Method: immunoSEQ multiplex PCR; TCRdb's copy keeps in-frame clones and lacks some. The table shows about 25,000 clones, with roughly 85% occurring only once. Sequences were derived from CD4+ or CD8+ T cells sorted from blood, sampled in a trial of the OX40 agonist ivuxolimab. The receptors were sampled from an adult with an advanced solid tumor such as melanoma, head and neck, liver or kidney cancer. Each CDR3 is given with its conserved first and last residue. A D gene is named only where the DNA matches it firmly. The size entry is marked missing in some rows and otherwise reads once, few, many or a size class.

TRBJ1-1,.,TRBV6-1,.,TGTGCCAGCAGTGAAGGGCGGGGCTACTCCCTTGAAGCTTTCTTT,CASSEGRGYSLEAFF
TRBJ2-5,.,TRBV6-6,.,TGTGCCAGCAGTTACTTGAGACAGCAAGAGACCCAGTACTTC,CASSYLRQQETQYF
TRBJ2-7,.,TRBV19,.,TGTGCCAGTAGTATAGATCGCGGGTCTTCCCACGAGCAGTACTTC,CASSIDRGSSHEQYF
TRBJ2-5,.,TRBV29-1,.,TGCAGCGTTAGAGGGGAATTGGAGGGCGAGACCCAGTACTTC,CSVRGELEGETQYF
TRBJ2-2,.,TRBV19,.,TGTGCCAGCCAAGGTTCCGGGGAGCTGTTTTTT,CASQGSGELFF
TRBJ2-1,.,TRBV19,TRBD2,TGTGCCAGTAGTGTTACTAGCGGGGCCTACAATGAGCAGTTCTTC,CASSVTSGAYNEQFF
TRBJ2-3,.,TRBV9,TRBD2,TGTGCCAGCAGCTCGACTAGCGGGGCCACCACAGATACGCAGTATTTT,CASSSTSGATTDTQYF
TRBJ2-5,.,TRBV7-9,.,TGTGCCGCAACCGGGGAGGCTCAAGAGACCCAGTACTTC,CAATGEAQETQYF
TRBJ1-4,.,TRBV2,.,TGTGCCAGCAGTGGACAGCTTAATGAAAAACTGTTTTTT,CASSGQLNEKLFF
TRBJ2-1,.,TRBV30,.,TGTGCCTGGAGTGTACAAAGGGCGGGATCACAGGATGAGCAGTTCTTC,CAWSVQRAGSQDEQFF
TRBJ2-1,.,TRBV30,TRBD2,TGTGCCTGGAGAACTAGCGGCAATGAGCAGTTCTTC,CAWRTSGNEQFF
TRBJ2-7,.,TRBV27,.,TGTGCCAGCAGTCCCCTGGGTGGGTACGAGCAGTACTTC,CASSPLGGYEQYF
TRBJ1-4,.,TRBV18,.,TGTGCCAGCTCACCATCGGGTGCAGCTAATGAAAAACTGTTTTTT,CASSPSGAANEKLFF
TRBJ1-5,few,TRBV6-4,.,TGTGCCAGCAGTTACCGGGGGAGCAATCAGCCCCAGCATTTT,CASSYRGSNQPQHF
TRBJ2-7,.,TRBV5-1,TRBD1,TGCGCCAGCAGCTTGACAGGGGCGCCCTACGAGCAGTACTTC,CASSLTGAPYEQYF
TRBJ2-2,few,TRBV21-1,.,TGTGCCAGAGACGGACTAGCGGGGGTTATGAACACCGGGGAGCTGTTTTTT,CARDGLAGVMNTGELFF
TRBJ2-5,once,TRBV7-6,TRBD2,TGTGCCAGCAGCTTAGAACCTGCGGGAGTGGGTGAGACCCAGTACTTC,CASSLEPAGVGETQYF
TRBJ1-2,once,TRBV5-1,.,TGCGCCAGCAGCCCGTTGGACAAGGGTGGCTACACCTTC,CASSPLDKGGYTF
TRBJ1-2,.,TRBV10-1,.,TGCGCCAGCAGTAATGCCAAAAGATCGCGGACCTATGGCTACACCTTC,CASSNAKRSRTYGYTF
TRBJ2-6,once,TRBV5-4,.,TGTGCCAGCAGCTTGGGGGCGGCGGGCTCTGGGGCCAACGTCCTGACTTTC,CASSLGAAGSGANVLTF
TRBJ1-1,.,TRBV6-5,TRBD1,TGTGCCAGCAGTGAAGGGACAGGGAGAACTGAAGCTTTCTTT,CASSEGTGRTEAFF
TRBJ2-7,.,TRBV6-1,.,TGTGCCAGCAGTGAAGTCGACAGGCGTAGCGAGCAGTACTTC,CASSEVDRRSEQYF
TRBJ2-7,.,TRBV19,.,TGTGCCAGTAGTATAGCCCAGCCCTACGAGCAGTACTTC,CASSIAQPYEQYF
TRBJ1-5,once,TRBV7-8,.,TGTGCCAGCAGCTTAGATGGGGCGTATAGCAATCAGCCCCAGCATTTT,CASSLDGAYSNQPQHF
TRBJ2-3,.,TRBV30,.,TGTGCCTGGAGTCCCGGACCTGCCACAGATACGCAGTATTTT,CAWSPGPATDTQYF
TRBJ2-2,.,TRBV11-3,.,TGTGCCAGCAGCTACCGACAGACCGGGGAGCTGTTTTTT,CASSYRQTGELFF
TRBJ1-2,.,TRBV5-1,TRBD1,TGCGCCAGCAGCGGCCCCGGACAGGTCCTCAACTATGGCTACACCTTC,CASSGPGQVLNYGYTF
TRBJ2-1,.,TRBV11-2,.,TGTGCCAGCAGCTCGGGGCCCAACAATGAGCAGTTCTTC,CASSSGPNNEQFF
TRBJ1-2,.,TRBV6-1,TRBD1,TGTGCCAGCAGTGGAGACCCGGGACAGGGGATAATAGCTAACTATGGCTACACCTTC,CASSGDPGQGIIANYGYTF
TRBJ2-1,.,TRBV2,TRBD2,TGTGCCAGCAGTCCCACGCCTAGCGGAGGCTCCTACAATGAGCAGTTCTTC,CASSPTPSGGSYNEQFF
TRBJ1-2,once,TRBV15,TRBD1,TGTGCCACCAGCAGACCCCTCGGACAGGGGGTAGACTACACCTTC,CATSRPLGQGVDYTF
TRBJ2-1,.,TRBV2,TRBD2,TGTGCCAGCATGACTCCTAGGACTAGCGGGAGTTGGAATAATGAGCAGTTCTTC,CASMTPRTSGSWNNEQFF
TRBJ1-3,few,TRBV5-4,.,TGTGCCAGCAGCTTCGGGCCGAGCTCTGGAAACACCATATATTTT,CASSFGPSSGNTIYF
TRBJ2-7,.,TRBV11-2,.,TGTGCCAGCAGCTTAGTTCACTACAACGAGCAGTACTTC,CASSLVHYNEQYF
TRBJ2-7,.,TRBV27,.,TGTGCCAGCAGTTTAGGACAGTTCTACGAGCAGTACTTC,CASSLGQFYEQYF
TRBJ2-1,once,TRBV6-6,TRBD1,TGTGCCAGCAGTCTCCGGGACAGTTCCTACAATGAGCAGTTCTTC,CASSLRDSSYNEQFF
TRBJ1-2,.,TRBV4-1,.,TGCGCCAGCAGCCAAGGTCTAGATGGCTACACCTTC,CASSQGLDGYTF